This T cell receptor (beta chain) was recorded in a study of cytomegalovirus exposure and HLA in healthy donors. The CDR3 has 15 amino acids. Per the germline V gene, CDR1 is LGHNA and CDR2 is YSLEER. With 3 bases clipped from V and 1 base from J, the junction kept 4 bases outside the gene matches. PCR was performed using 60 Vbeta and 13 Jbeta primers. Repertoires were generated with immunoSEQ multiplex PCR, while TCRdb's copy carries only in-frame clones and drops some. This sample has roughly 180,000 clones, with 60% to 85% found just once. The sequence was collected from a girl under 18 in good health and CMV-seropositive. The V and J genes are TRBV4-3 and TRBJ2-3, with 7 nucleotides matching TRBD1. Sequencing input: PBMCs. CDR3 residues: CASSHVGQGTDTQYF. CDR3 coding DNA: TGCGCCAGCAGCCACGTCGGACAGGGCACAGATACGCAGTATTTT.